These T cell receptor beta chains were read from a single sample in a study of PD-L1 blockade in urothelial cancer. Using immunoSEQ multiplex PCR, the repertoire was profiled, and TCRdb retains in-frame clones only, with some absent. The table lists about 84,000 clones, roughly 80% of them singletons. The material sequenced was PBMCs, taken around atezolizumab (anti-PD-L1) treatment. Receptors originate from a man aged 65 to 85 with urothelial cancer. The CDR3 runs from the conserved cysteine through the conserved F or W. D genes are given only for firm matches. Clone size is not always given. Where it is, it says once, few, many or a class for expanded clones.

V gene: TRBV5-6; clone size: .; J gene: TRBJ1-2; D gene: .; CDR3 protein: CASSLERVRLNYGYTF; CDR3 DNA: TGTGCCAGCAGCTTGGAGAGGGTAAGGCTCAACTATGGCTACACCTTC
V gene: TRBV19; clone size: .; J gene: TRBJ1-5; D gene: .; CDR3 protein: CASKAVGGWNQPQHF; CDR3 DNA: TGTGCCAGTAAGGCGGTCGGAGGATGGAATCAGCCCCAGCATTTT
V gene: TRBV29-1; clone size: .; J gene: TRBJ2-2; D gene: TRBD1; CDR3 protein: CSGGDRADTGELFF; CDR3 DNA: TGCAGCGGGGGGGACAGGGCGGACACCGGGGAGCTGTTTTTT
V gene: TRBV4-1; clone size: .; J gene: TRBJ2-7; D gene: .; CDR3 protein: CASSQPDLGGPYEQYF; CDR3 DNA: TGCGCCAGCAGCCAACCGGACTTAGGAGGCCCCTACGAGCAGTACTTC
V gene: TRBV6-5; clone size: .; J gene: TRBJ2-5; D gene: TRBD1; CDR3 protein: CASSYRDRGQTQYF; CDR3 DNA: TGTGCCAGCAGTTACAGGGACAGGGGGCAGACCCAGTACTTC
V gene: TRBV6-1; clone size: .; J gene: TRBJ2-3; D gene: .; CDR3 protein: CASSDSGSTDTQYF; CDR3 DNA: TGTGCCAGCAGTGATTCAGGAAGCACAGATACGCAGTATTTT
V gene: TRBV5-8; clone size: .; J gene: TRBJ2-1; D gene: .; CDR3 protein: CASSLNEQFF; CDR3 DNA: TGTGCCAGCAGCCTCAATGAGCAGTTCTTC
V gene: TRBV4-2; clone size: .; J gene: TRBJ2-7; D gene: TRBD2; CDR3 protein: CASSTGLAATYEQYF; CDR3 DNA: TGTGCCAGCAGCACCGGACTAGCGGCGACCTACGAGCAGTACTTC
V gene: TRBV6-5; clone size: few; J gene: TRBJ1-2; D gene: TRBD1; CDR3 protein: CASRTGDRGLYTF; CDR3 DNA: TGTGCCAGCAGAACGGGGGACAGGGGTCTCTACACCTTC
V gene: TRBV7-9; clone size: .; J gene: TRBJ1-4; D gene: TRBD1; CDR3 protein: CASSSGQGGATNEKLFF; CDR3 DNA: TGTGCCAGCAGCTCCGGACAGGGGGGAGCAACTAATGAAAAACTGTTTTTT
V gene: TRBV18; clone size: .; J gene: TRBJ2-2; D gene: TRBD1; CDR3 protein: CASSPGQGDTGELFF; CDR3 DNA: TGTGCCAGCTCACCGGGACAGGGGGACACCGGGGAGCTGTTTTTT
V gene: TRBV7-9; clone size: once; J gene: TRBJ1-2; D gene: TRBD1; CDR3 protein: CASSRDSQGGYTF; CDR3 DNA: TGTGCCAGCAGCCGGGACAGCCAAGGGGGCTACACCTTC
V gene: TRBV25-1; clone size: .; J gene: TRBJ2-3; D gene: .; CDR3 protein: CASSEPPGGAGSWNTQYF; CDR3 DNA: TGTGCCAGCAGTGAACCCCCCGGTGGCGCGGGGTCGTGGAATACGCAGTATTTT
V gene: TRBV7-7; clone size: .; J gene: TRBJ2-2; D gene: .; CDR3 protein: CASSPRVTGELFF; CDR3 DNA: TGTGCTAGCAGCCCTCGGGTCACCGGGGAGCTGTTTTTT
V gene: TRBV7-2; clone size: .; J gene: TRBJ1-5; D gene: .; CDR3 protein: CASSLGFIGAGSYNQPQHF; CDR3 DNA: TGTGCCAGCAGCTTAGGATTTATAGGGGCAGGGTCTTACAATCAGCCCCAGCATTTT
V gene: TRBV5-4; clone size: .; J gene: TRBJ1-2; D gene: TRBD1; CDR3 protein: CASSGIGQGNYGYTF; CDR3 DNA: TGTGCCAGCAGCGGAATAGGACAGGGAAACTATGGCTACACCTTC
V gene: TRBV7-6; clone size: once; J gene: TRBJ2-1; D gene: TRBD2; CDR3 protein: CASSLAPSGSRDEQFF; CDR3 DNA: TGTGCCAGCAGCTTAGCGCCAAGCGGGAGCCGCGATGAGCAGTTCTTC
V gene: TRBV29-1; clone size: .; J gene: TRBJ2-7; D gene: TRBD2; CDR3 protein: CSVVSGRGGYEQYF; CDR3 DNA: TGCAGCGTTGTCAGCGGGAGGGGTGGCTACGAGCAGTACTTC
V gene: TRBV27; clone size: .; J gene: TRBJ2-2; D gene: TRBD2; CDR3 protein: CAPGRGTSGFKAGELFF; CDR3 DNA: TGTGCCCCAGGGAGGGGGACTAGCGGCTTTAAGGCCGGGGAGCTGTTTTTT
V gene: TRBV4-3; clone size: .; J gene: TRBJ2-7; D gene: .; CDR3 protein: CASSQVGGSYEQYF; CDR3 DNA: TGCGCCAGCAGCCAAGTCGGGGGTTCCTACGAGCAGTACTTC
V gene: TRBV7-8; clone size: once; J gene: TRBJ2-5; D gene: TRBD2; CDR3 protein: CASSSSPGTSGQETQYF; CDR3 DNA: TGTGCCAGCAGCTCATCTCCCGGGACTAGCGGACAAGAGACCCAGTACTTC
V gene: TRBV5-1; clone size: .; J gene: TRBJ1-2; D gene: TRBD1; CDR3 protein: CASTGGTAYGYTF; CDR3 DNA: TGCGCCAGCACGGGGGGGACAGCCTATGGCTACACCTTC
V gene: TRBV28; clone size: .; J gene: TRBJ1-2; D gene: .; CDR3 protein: CASSRDTYGVYGYTF; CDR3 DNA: TGTGCCAGCAGCCGGGACACCTACGGCGTATATGGCTACACCTTC
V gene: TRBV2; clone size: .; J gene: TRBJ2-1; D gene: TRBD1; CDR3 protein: CASWVDRGGGNEQFF; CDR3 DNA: TGTGCCAGCTGGGTCGACAGGGGAGGAGGCAATGAGCAGTTCTTC
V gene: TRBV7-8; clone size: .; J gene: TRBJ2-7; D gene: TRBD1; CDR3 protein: CASSLASPGTGISYEQYF; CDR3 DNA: TGTGCCAGCAGCTTAGCTAGCCCCGGGACAGGGATCTCCTACGAGCAGTACTTC
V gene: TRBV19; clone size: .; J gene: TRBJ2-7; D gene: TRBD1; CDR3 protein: CASTPGQGAYEQYF; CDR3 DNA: TGTGCCAGTACCCCGGGACAGGGGGCTTACGAGCAGTACTTC
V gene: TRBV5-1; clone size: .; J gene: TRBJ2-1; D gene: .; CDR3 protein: CASTSGSAYNEQFF; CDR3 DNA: TGCGCCAGTACGTCAGGTAGCGCATACAATGAGCAGTTCTTC
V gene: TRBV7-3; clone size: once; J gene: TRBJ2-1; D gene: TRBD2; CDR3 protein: CASSLTSGSGEQFF; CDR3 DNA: TGTGCCAGCAGCTTGACTAGCGGGAGTGGTGAGCAGTTCTTC
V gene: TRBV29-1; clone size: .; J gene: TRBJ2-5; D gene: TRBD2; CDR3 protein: CSVSPSGREQETQYF; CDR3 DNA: TGCAGCGTCTCGCCCAGCGGGAGGGAACAAGAGACCCAGTACTTC
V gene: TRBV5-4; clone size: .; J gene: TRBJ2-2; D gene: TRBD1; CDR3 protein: CASSFDREITGELFF; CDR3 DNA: TGTGCCAGCAGCTTCGACAGGGAAATCACCGGGGAGCTGTTTTTT
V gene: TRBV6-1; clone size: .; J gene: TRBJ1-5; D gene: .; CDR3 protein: CASGKGGGSNQPQHF; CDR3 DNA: TGTGCCAGCGGAAAGGGAGGTGGTAGCAATCAGCCCCAGCATTTT
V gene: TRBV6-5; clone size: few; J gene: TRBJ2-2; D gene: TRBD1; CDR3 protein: CASSPDRGSTGELFF; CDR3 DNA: TGTGCCAGCAGCCCCGACAGGGGGAGCACCGGGGAGCTGTTTTTT
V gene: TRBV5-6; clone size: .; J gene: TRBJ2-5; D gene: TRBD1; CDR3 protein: CASSYGTGGGETQYF; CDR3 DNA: TGTGCCAGCAGCTACGGGACAGGGGGCGGTGAGACCCAGTACTTC
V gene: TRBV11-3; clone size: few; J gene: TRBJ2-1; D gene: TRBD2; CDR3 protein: CASSTSGINNEQFF; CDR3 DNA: TGTGCCAGCAGTACCAGCGGGATCAACAATGAGCAGTTCTTC
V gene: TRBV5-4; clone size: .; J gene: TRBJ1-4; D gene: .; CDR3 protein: CASSLGAQDGNEKLFF; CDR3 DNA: TGTGCCAGCAGCTTGGGAGCCCAGGATGGTAATGAAAAACTGTTTTTT
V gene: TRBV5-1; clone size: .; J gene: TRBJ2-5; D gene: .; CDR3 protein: CASSLEANGETQYF; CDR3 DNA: TGCGCCAGCAGCTTGGAGGCAAACGGGGAGACCCAGTACTTC
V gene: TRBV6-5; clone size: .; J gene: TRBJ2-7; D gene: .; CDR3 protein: CASSRGGVSYEQYF; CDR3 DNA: TGTGCCAGCAGTAGGGGTGGGGTCTCCTACGAGCAGTACTTC
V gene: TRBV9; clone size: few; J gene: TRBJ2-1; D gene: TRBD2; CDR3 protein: CASSRHRTSGSGEQFF; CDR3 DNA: TGTGCCAGCAGCCGCCATCGGACTAGCGGGAGTGGAGAGCAGTTCTTC
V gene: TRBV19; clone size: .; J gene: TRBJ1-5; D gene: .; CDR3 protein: CASSIARGSGAQHF; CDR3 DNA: TGTGCCAGTAGTATAGCCAGGGGTTCTGGAGCCCAGCATTTT
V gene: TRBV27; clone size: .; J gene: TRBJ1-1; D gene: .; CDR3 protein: CASSLTVNTEAFF; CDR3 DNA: TGTGCCAGCAGTCTTACAGTGAACACTGAAGCTTTCTTT
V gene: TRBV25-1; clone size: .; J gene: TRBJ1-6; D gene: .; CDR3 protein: CASSLGAGSPLHF; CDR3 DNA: TGTGCCAGCAGTCTGGGGGCGGGTTCACCCCTCCACTTT
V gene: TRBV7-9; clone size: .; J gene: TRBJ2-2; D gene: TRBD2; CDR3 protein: CASSPWTSGRTGELFF; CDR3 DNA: TGTGCCAGCAGCCCTTGGACTAGCGGTAGGACCGGGGAGCTGTTTTTT